What follows are 22 T cell receptor beta chains derived from one specimen sequenced in a study of blood T cell repertoires in COVID-19. Assay: immunoSEQ multiplex PCR; the TCRdb copy retains only in-frame clones and omits some. The table lists fewer than 65,000 clones, around four fifths of them singletons. Sequenced: peripheral blood. Receptors were obtained from a human donor in a cohort sampled during active COVID-19.

The J gene is TRBJ2-5, the V gene TRBV30, with 7 bases matching TRBD2. This CDR3 has 16 residues. Germline CDR1 GTSNPN, CDR2 SVGIG (reference sequence). Losses at the gene ends were 0 bases for V and 0 bases for J; bases not matched to a gene: 7. CDR3 DNA: TGTGCCTGGAGTGTGGGTTTGCGGGGGTACCAAGAGACCCAGTACTTC. As protein: CAWSVGLRGYQETQYF.

The genes are TRBV20-1 and TRBJ2-6; D is unresolved. Germline values: CDR1 DFQATT, CDR2 SNEGSKA (reference sequence). With 4 bases removed from V and 1 base from J, the gap between germline ends came to 14 bases. This CDR3 is built from 16 residues. The CDR3 nucleotides read TGCAGTGCTATTGATTTCGCGAGATCTGGGGCCAACGTCCTGACTTTC. Protein: CSAIDFARSGANVLTF.

The chain links TRBV11-2 to TRBJ1-3; 7 bases align to TRBD1. This CDR3 has 14 amino acids. Trimming cost V 4 bases and J 3 bases; bases outside gene matches: 3. Germline lookup yields CDR1 SGHAT and CDR2 FQNNGV. CDR3 in DNA: TGTGCCAGCAGCTCGAACAGGGGTGGAAACACCATATATTTT. Its translation: CASSSNRGGNTIYF.

This clone came up a few times. The CDR3 DNA reads TGTGCCAGCAGCTTCAGCCTGAGACAGGGATCTTACGAGCAGTACTTC. It codes for CASSFSLRQGSYEQYF. The chain employs TRBV7-9 and TRBJ2-7; 7 bases fit TRBD1. The V gene end was trimmed by 3 bases and the J gene end by 4 bases; junction bases not matched to a gene: 12. This CDR3 contains 16 residues. Germline V lookup: CDR1 SEHNR, CDR2 FQNEAQ (reference sequence).

V usage is TRBV11-2 and J usage is TRBJ2-6; D is uncertain. This CDR3 comprises 15 residues. The V and J ends lost 2 bases and 0 bases respectively, with 5 bases between them. Germline V gene lookup returns CDR1 SGHAT and CDR2 FQNNGV. CDR3 in DNA: TGTGCCAGCAGCTTAAAAGCCTCTGGGGCCAACGTCCTGACTTTC. This encodes CASSLKASGANVLTF.

The chain links TRBV12-3 or TRBV12-4 to TRBJ1-2; D may be TRBD1 (5 bases). V was shortened by 5 bases and J by 2 bases, with 9 bases between the two germline ends. CDR3 length: 13 residues. The CDR3 DNA sequence: TGTGCCAGCAGTGTGGGGGGAAACTATGGCTACACCTTC. This gives the protein CASSVGGNYGYTF.

CDR3 bases: TGTGCCAGCAGCGTAGAGTCAGGGGATCTCTATGGCTACACCTTC. This codes for CASSVESGDLYGYTF. The chain combines TRBV9 with TRBJ1-2; D is perhaps TRBD1 (6 bases). CDR1 and CDR2 from the germline V gene are SGDLS and YYNGEE. V lost 0 bases to trimming and J lost 4 bases, with 13 bases between them. This CDR3 region has 15 residues.

The gene calls are TRBV9 and TRBJ1-3; D unclear. The germline V gene encodes CDR1 SGDLS and CDR2 YYNGEE. Deletions cut 0 bases from V and 5 bases from J, with 6 bases between. The CDR3 is made up of 13 amino acids. DNA for the CDR3: TGTGCCAGCAGCGTAGGCGGGAGAAACACCATATATTTT. Protein: CASSVGGRNTIYF.

The chain couples TRBV20-1 to TRBJ1-1; D unresolved. There are 13 residues in the CDR3. V was shortened by 3 bases and J by 8 bases, with 16 bases between the two germline ends. Germline V gene sequence: CDR1 DFQATT, CDR2 SNEGSKA (reference sequence). The CDR3 bases are TGCAGTGCTAGTTCACGGCTAGTCGGGGAAGCTTTCTTT. Encoded protein: CSASSRLVGEAFF.

The chain carries TRBV5-4 and TRBJ2-6; tentative D call: TRBD1 (6 bases). V shed 3 bases and J shed 1 base, with 8 bases lying between them. The CDR3 runs to 15 residues. CDR1 SGHNT and CDR2 YYREEE come from the germline V gene (reference sequence). This CDR3 reads CASSSQGSGANVLTF. The CDR3 region has the DNA TGTGCCAGCAGCTCACAGGGATCTGGGGCCAACGTCCTGACTTTC.

The V and J genes are TRBV5-1 and TRBJ2-1; 7 positions match TRBD2. This CDR3 comprises 13 residues. Germline assignment: CDR1 SGHRS and CDR2 YFSETQ. V gave up 0 bases and J gave up 9 bases; unmatched junction bases: 3. CDR3 in DNA: TGCGCCAGCAGCTTGGGAGGCGGGGGTGAGCAGTTCTTC. It yields the protein CASSLGGGGEQFF.

The chain combines TRBV5-3 with TRBJ1-4, with 8 bases fitting TRBD1. TRBV5-3 is flagged as an ORF with uncertain function. This CDR3 is built from 15 residues. The V and J ends lost 4 bases and 8 bases, in that order; junction bases with no gene match: 10. CDR3 region: CARSHSGQAKEKLFF. The DNA for the CDR3 is TGTGCCAGAAGCCACTCGGGACAGGCAAAAGAAAAACTGTTTTTT.

The rearrangement links TRBV12-3 or TRBV12-4 to TRBJ1-1, with 8 bases lining up with TRBD1. V shed 7 bases and J 5 bases; nucleotides not matched to a gene: 6. This CDR3 has 13 amino acids. The CDR3 is CASTLTGATEAFF. The CDR3 nucleotides are TGTGCCAGCACCCTGACAGGGGCTACTGAAGCTTTCTTT.

This clone has a single count. V gene TRBV19 combines with J gene TRBJ1-2; D not resolved. The V and J ends lost 10 bases and 4 bases respectively, with 22 bases between them. CDR1 and CDR2 from the germline V gene are LNHDA and SQIVND (reference sequence). CDR3 size: 15 residues. CDR3 in amino acids: CATLRRAAEGYGYTF. CDR3 DNA: TGTGCCACCCTCCGTAGGGCCGCGGAGGGCTATGGCTACACCTTC. The complete variable domain, with remaining parts taken from reference TRBV19 and TRBJ1-2, reads DGGITQSPKYLFRKEGQNVTLSCEQNLNHDAMYWYRQDPGQGLRLIYYSQIVNDFQKGDIAEGYSVSREKKESFPLTVTSAQKNPTAFYLCATLRRAAEGYGYTFGSGTRLTVV.

The genes are TRBV25-1 and TRBJ1-2; 7 bases line up with TRBD1. The CDR3 length is 13 residues. Germline V gene sequence: CDR1 MGHDK, CDR2 SYGVNS. J lost 4 bases, V lost 5 bases, and 4 bases had no gene match. Here the CDR3 reads CASSPGQSYGYTF. DNA for the CDR3: TGTGCCAGCAGTCCGGGACAGAGCTATGGCTACACCTTC.

This chain connects TRBV6-5 to TRBJ1-1; TRBD1 is a possible D gene (6 bases). The CDR3 totals 14 residues. The V end lost 8 bases, the J end lost 4 bases, and 17 bases lay between the germline ends. The germline V gene has CDR1 MNHEY and CDR2 SVGAGI. In nucleotides, the CDR3 is TGTGCCAGCCACGAGCCCAGGGGAATCACTGAAGCTTTCTTT. Amino acids: CASHEPRGITEAFF.

The genes are TRBV5-1 and TRBJ1-1, with D tentatively TRBD1 (5 bases). Per germline, CDR1 SGHRS and CDR2 YFSETQ. Trimming stripped 0 bases from V and 4 bases from J, with 10 bases between. This CDR3 comprises 14 residues. DNA for the CDR3: TGCGCCAGCAGCTTGGGACGCGGGGGCACTGAAGCTTTCTTT. As protein: CASSLGRGGTEAFF.

The rearrangement joins TRBV7-9 to TRBJ2-7, with 8 bases matching TRBD2. The CDR3 sequence is 16 residues long. From germline, CDR1 is SEHNR and CDR2 FQNEAQ (reference sequence). The trim removed 1 base at V and 5 bases at J, leaving 10 bases unmatched. The CDR3 DNA follows: TGTGCCAGCAGCTTAGTAGCGGCTAGCGGGTCCGACGAGCAGTACTTC. Protein sequence: CASSLVAASGSDEQYF.

This clone was seen only once. This chain links TRBV5-6 with TRBJ2-7, with 9 positions matching TRBD1. Germline V gene lookup returns CDR1 SGHDT and CDR2 YYEEEE. V shed 0 bases and J 4 bases; nucleotides not matched to a gene: 5. The CDR3 has 15 residues. The CDR3 here is CASSLDGTGQYEQYF. CDR3 DNA sequence: TGTGCCAGCAGCTTGGATGGGACAGGGCAATACGAGCAGTACTTC.

The chain is built from TRBV19 and TRBJ1-6, with D tentatively TRBD1 (5 bases). Trimming pared 4 bases from V and 6 bases from J, leaving 13 bases between. Germline V CDR1 and CDR2: LNHDA, SQIVND (reference sequence). This CDR3 has 15 residues. CDR3 nucleotide sequence: TGTGCCAGTAGTAGTGCGGAGACAGTTAATTCACCCCTCCACTTT. Its translation is CASSSAETVNSPLHF.

This chain connects TRBV9 to TRBJ2-3; D gene ambiguous. This CDR3 spans 13 amino acids. Germline V lookup: CDR1 SGDLS, CDR2 YYNGEE. Trimming shortened V by 3 bases and J by 1 base, and 6 bases separated the two germline ends. The CDR3 sequence: CASSAFRTDTQYF. For the CDR3, the DNA is TGTGCCAGCAGCGCCTTCCGCACAGATACGCAGTATTTT. Full variable domain (rest looked up from reference TRBV9 and TRBJ2-3): DSGVTQTPKHLITATGQRVTLRCSPRSGDLSVYWYQQSLDQGLQFLIQYYNGEERAKGNILERFSAQQFPDLHSELNLSSLELGDSALYFCASSAFRTDTQYFGPGTRLTVL.

The chain is built from TRBV5-6 and TRBJ1-1, with D hard to call. The V gene's germline CDR1 is SGHDT and CDR2 YYEEEE. The CDR3 covers 13 residues. Trimming cost V 4 bases and J 2 bases, with 9 bases left between them. CDR3 amino acids: CASSPGFNTEAFF. In DNA, the CDR3 is TGTGCCAGCAGCCCAGGCTTCAACACTGAAGCTTTCTTT.